This T cell receptor beta chain was sequenced during a study of T cells in Graves' hyperthyroidism and ophthalmopathy. Overall study findings and caveats: Ophthalmopathy was separated from stable hyperthyroidism by a 13 V-J model.

Clinical symptoms, serum thyroxine and TRAb, thyroid ultrasound and orbital computed tomography were used for the diagnoses. There were TCR beta CDR3 regions amplified from RNA transcripts. RT-PCR in the first round (using the HTBI primer set) targeted the TCR CDR3. Each CDR3 protein is one row after TCRdb ran MiXCR on the multiplex PCR reads. The data hold approximately 430,000 distinct CDR3 sequences, with 15% to 18% observed a single time. A word on this clonotype: Its antigen is undetermined.

This CDR3 is built from 15 residues. Germline-derived CDR1 and CDR2 are LNHDA and SQIVND (reference sequence). V dropped 5 bases and J dropped 1; count of bases not matched to a gene: 6. The TCR comes from a woman aged 18-29 years with Graves' hyperthyroidism. The sample taken for sequencing was blood. The gene calls are TRBV19 and TRBJ1-2, with 8 bases that match TRBD1. DNA for the CDR3: TGTGCCAGTAGTCCCCGGGACAGGCTTAACTATGGCTACACCTTC. Protein product: CASSPRDRLNYGYTF.